Sequencing of this TCR beta chain was carried out in a study of PD-L1 blockade in urothelial cancer (dated by TCRdb to about 2017). About the study as a whole: Every patient began therapy in 2014 and was given atezolizumab 1,200 mg intravenously every 3 weeks. About nine tenths of the roughly 30 patients were males with bladder-origin urothelial cancer, and about 60% of the roughly 29 reported a prior smoking history. An ECOG performance status of 0 or 1 was recorded for the patients, and 0 to 3 prior chemotherapy regimens had been received by the patients. Blood samples were analyzed 3 weeks after the start of treatment (second dose) and 6 weeks after the start of treatment. Blood samples gave median yields of around 150,000 T cells and over 80,000 unique TCRs, along with a median clonality of around 0.08. The study was an exploratory multi-omic analysis of somatic, immune and clinical correlates of response to PD-L1 blockade with atezolizumab in urothelial cancer. Pretreatment tumor samples, along with matched peripheral blood serially collected before and after atezolizumab treatment, were subjected to TCR sequencing. Durable clinical benefit was defined as a progression-free survival longer than 6 months, and TCR features were additionally tested against progression-free survival and overall survival. Whole exome sequencing and RNA sequencing of pretreatment tumors were performed alongside TCR sequencing in the same patients. Nine patients reached durable clinical benefit, while 20 patients did not. Pretreatment blood TCR-seq was available for about 27 patients, at least one posttreatment blood collection was obtained for about 24 patients, and tumor TCR-seq was available for about 24 patients.

Details on this clone: Its antigen specificity is not known. No qualities accompany the bases; no much larger clone lies one base away.

The sample's time point label, in plain terms: peripheral blood 6 weeks after treatment start. The cohort comprised about 30 patients with locally advanced or metastatic urothelial carcinoma treated at Memorial Sloan Kettering on a trial protocol. Peripheral blood mononuclear cells were collected pretreatment and during treatment, at between 1 and 8 total time points per patient. The Qiagen DNeasy Blood extraction kit was used to purify genomic DNA from total PBMCs and from tumor samples. PBMCs were collected pretreatment and during treatment, and were isolated and stored as previously described. The CDR3 goes from the cysteine to the phenylalanine over 17 residues. CDR3 DNA is the only sequence kept; it has 51 bases, read in frame from the first base. The germline V gene specifies SGHRS as CDR1 and YFSETQ as CDR2. Trimming takes 3 bases off V and 8 bases off J; junction bases not matched to a gene: 13.

Synthetic TCR analog templates were spiked into each PCR so that absolute template abundance could be estimated from read counts. TCRbeta CDR3 regions were amplified from genomic DNA with bias-controlled V and J gene primers using the immunoSEQ assay. Rearranged TCRbeta segments were sequenced at approximately 20X coverage. The study's processing was this. Sequencing errors were corrected by clustering and CDR3s were annotated against IMGT to assign V, D and J genes. Downstream analyses used only productive TCRbeta rearrangements and left out out-of-frame or stop-codon sequences. To compute clonality, Shannon entropy was normalized by the log of the number of unique productive sequences and then subtracted from one. Fisher's exact test with Benjamini-Hochberg correction, at a threshold of adjusted p below 0.01, was used to find clones that differed between time points or between blood and tumor. This is the immuneACCESS table as TCRdb keeps it, with only in-frame sequences that have V and J called. A part of the clones is gone; compared with another copy, unresolved V genes explain less than half, and the rest is unexplained. The D gene and trimming were derived from the DNA, and the V and J assignments and clone size from that table. In this sample the table shows about 120,000 clones, roughly 86% of which occur a single time. Jointly, the top ten make up 2% to 3% of the sample.

Study-level results and caveats: Improved progression-free and overall survival was found to be associated with pretreatment peripheral blood TCR clonality below the median. Because the sample size was small (n ≈ 27) and many of the analyses were exploratory, the results are meant to be hypothesis-generating. Patients with durable benefit showed greater expansion of tumor-associated TCR clones in peripheral blood 3 weeks after starting treatment (n ≈ 23, p = 0.022).

The V and J genes are TRBV5-1 and TRBJ2-1; the central 11 bases match TRBD2. The TCR comes from a man between 50 and 59 years old with urothelial cancer. This specimen was PBMCs, taken around atezolizumab (anti-PD-L1) treatment. The CDR3 sequence is CASSYIFTSGRKYEQFF. The DNA reads as follows: TGCGCCAGCAGCTACATCTTTACTAGCGGGAGAAAGTATGAGCAGTTCTTC.